This T cell receptor beta chain was identified in a study of T-cell reconstitution after alpha-beta-depleted transplantation in children. A TCRbeta library incorporating unique molecular identifiers was prepared. One entry per CDR3 protein results from TCRdb running MiXCR on the PCR reads. The table has around 600,000 distinct CDR3 sequences, around 23% seen once. CDR3 size: 15 residues. V was clipped by 4 bases and J by 5 bases; unmatched bases: 10. CDR1 is SGDLS and CDR2 is YYNGEE in the germline V gene. About this clonotype itself: Its matching antigen is unknown.

Points from the study as a whole: Some patients owed their high day-60 TCRbeta diversity to surviving recipient T cells and thymic progenitors. Most T-cell counts and diversity one year after the transplant came from T cells that were newly produced. Several hundred expanded graft clones reportedly gave rise to the alpha-beta T cells present about two months after transplant.

The rearrangement links TRBV9 to TRBJ2-7; 9 positions match TRBD1. The sample was PBMCs, mostly from graft donor cells, taken 360 days after TCRalphabeta/CD19-depleted stem cell transplant. This receptor was identified in a boy under three years old who had a stem cell transplant for acute myeloid leukemia, so the T cells may come from the graft donor. As DNA, the CDR3 is TGTGCCAGCAGCCCCAGAGGGACAGGGTCCCACGAGCAGTACTTC. Its protein product is CASSPRGTGSHEQYF.